This TCR beta chain stems from a study of Graves' ophthalmopathy and Graves' hyperthyroidism. Whole-study context: Peripheral blood sampling occurred at initial diagnosis, before any treatment. Broader study findings: Most expanded thyroid clonotypes above 0.001 frequency also appeared in blood.

This clonotype was counted at least ten times. The antigen is unknown. RNA transcripts served as template for amplifying TCR beta CDR3 sequences. Amplification began with first-round RT-PCR using HTBI primers, then second-round multiplex PCR was performed. TCRdb called the multiplex PCR reads again in MiXCR, with one record for every CDR3 protein. Among hundreds of thousands of distinct CDR3 sequences listed, about 16% were seen once. Germline loops: CDR1 LGHDT, CDR2 YNNKEL (reference sequence). This CDR3 contains 15 residues. J was trimmed by 4 bases and V by 3 bases; bases with no gene match: 6. Ophthalmopathy absent within 18 months of follow-up marked hyperthyroidism as stable. Orbital computed tomography, together with clinical symptoms, serum thyroxine, TRAb and thyroid ultrasound, was used for diagnosis.

This receptor was identified in a woman aged 18-30 years with stable Graves' hyperthyroidism. Sequenced sample: peripheral blood. V gene TRBV3-1 combines with J gene TRBJ1-3; TRBD1 agrees at 7 bases. In DNA, the CDR3 is TGTGCCAGCAGCCAGAACACAGGGGCAGGAAACACCATATATTTT. It encodes CASSQNTGAGNTIYF.